This T cell receptor beta chain emerged from a study of cytomegalovirus exposure and HLA in healthy donors. Whole-study context: Among approximately 390 genotyped donors, 80% to 90% fell in the Caucasian-associated ancestry cluster. Study-level results: Previously analyzed data showed that most TCR beta V segments were productive at a frequency of about 87% or about 30%. Some V segments, including TRBV6-2 and TRBV6-3, were excluded as indistinguishable. A later analysis showed that HLA-associated TCR beta chains had undergone more clonal expansion than equally common others.

This CDR3 region has 16 residues. In germline, CDR1 is MNHEY, CDR2 SMNVEV (reference sequence). V was clipped by 3 bases and J by 0 bases, with 11 bases between them. PCR used 60 Vbeta primers and 13 Jbeta primers. This table comes from immunoSEQ multiplex PCR, and its TCRdb copy is limited to in-frame clones, with some not included. This sample has 250,000 to 350,000 clones, with roughly 89% found just once. As concerns this clone: What it binds is not known.

This chain links TRBV27 with TRBJ2-2, with a weak D call TRBD1 (6 bases). Sequences were obtained from PBMCs. This TCR was recovered from a man aged 40-50 years in good health and CMV-seropositive. CDR3 DNA: TGTGCCAGCAGTTTTTATCAGGGGTCGAACACCGGGGAGCTGTTTTTT. Amino acids: CASSFYQGSNTGELFF.